The 21 T cell receptor beta chains listed next were all sequenced from one sample in a study of OX40 agonist ivuxolimab in advanced cancers. Sequenced by immunoSEQ multiplex PCR; TCRdb stores in-frame clones only, minus some. This table has some 82,000 clones, around 88% appearing once. The source was CD4+ or CD8+ T cells sorted from blood, collected in a trial of the OX40 agonist ivuxolimab. The receptors stem from an adult with an advanced solid tumor such as melanoma, head and neck, liver or kidney cancer.

The rearrangement links TRBV7-2 to TRBJ1-1; a weak D match, TRBD1 (6 bases). V lost 6 bases to trimming and J lost 4 bases, with 12 bases between them. CDR1 SGHTA and CDR2 FQGNSA come from the germline V gene. The CDR3 extends over 13 amino acids. CDR3 bases: TGTGCCAGCAGTGGGGGCCCGGGCACTGAAGCTTTCTTT. This sequence encodes CASSGGPGTEAFF.

This clone was detected only a few times. The CDR3 DNA reads TGTGCCAGCAGTAACCTCGGTTCCTACAATGAGCAGTTCTTC. This codes for CASSNLGSYNEQFF. The V call is TRBV28, the J call TRBJ2-1; D remains ambiguous. Germline lookup yields CDR1 MDHEN and CDR2 SYDVKM. V was trimmed by 5 bases and J by 1 base, leaving 9 bases between them. There are 14 residues in the CDR3.

The rearrangement uses TRBV5-6 and TRBJ1-3, with unresolved D. CDR1 and CDR2 (germline): SGHDT, YYEEEE. V was shortened by 0 bases and J by 3 bases, with 13 bases between the two germline ends. The CDR3 is 16 amino acids. In nucleotides, the CDR3 is TGTGCCAGCAGCTTGGCCGGTCGGAGAGATGGAAACACCATATATTTT. It translates to CASSLAGRRDGNTIYF.

CDR3 residues: CATSRAGQGVEKLFF. The CDR3, as DNA: TGTGCCACCAGCAGGGCGGGGCAGGGGGTTGAAAAACTGTTTTTT. This chain joins TRBV15 and TRBJ1-4, with TRBD1 identical over 7 bases. Germline trimming cut 3 bases from V and 7 bases from J; bases unmatched to any gene: 8. The CDR3 extends over 15 amino acids. The germline CDR1 and CDR2 sequences are LNHNV and YYDKDF (reference sequence).

V is TRBV7-9 and J is TRBJ2-3, with 11 positions matching TRBD1. Germline loops: CDR1 SEHNR, CDR2 FQNEAQ (reference sequence). The CDR3 runs 15 residues. J was trimmed by 5 bases and V by 4 bases; bases with no gene match: 5. The CDR3 DNA reads TGTGCCAGCAGCTCCCGGGACAGGGGGAAAGATACGCAGTATTTT. Translating gives CASSSRDRGKDTQYF.

The V call is TRBV27, the J call TRBJ2-4; 9 nucleotides match TRBD1. V shed 4 bases and J 0 bases; nucleotides not matched to a gene: 7. The CDR3 contains 17 residues. The germline gives CDR1 MNHEY, CDR2 SMNVEV (reference sequence). The CDR3 protein is CASSSYPGQGAKNIQYF. For the CDR3, the DNA is TGTGCCAGCAGTTCGTACCCGGGACAGGGAGCCAAAAACATTCAGTACTTC.

The chain combines TRBV5-4 with TRBJ2-5; TRBD1 matches at 8 bases. The DNA end favors TRBJ2-7, so the J call may be wrong. The CDR3 contains 14 residues. From germline, CDR1 is SGHNT and CDR2 YYREEE (reference sequence). DNA for the CDR3: TGTGCCAGCATGGATCCGACAGGGGTCAGCGAGCAGTACTTC. Its protein product is CASMDPTGVSEQYF.

This rearrangement joins TRBV5-8 to TRBJ2-1; D not certain. Looked up from germline, CDR1 is SGHTS and CDR2 is YDEGEE. With 4 bases removed from V and 7 bases from J, the gap between germline ends came to 6 bases. The CDR3 runs 11 residues. CDR3 DNA: TGTGCCAGCAGCCCGAGGAATGAGCAGTTCTTC. Protein: CASSPRNEQFF.

The gene calls are TRBV7-2 and TRBJ2-7; D uncertain. Germline CDR1 SGHTA, CDR2 FQGNSA. There are 12 residues in the CDR3. Trimming stripped 6 bases from V and 7 bases from J, with 13 bases between. In DNA, the CDR3 is TGTGCCAGCAGTCGCTGGGAATCGGAGCAGTACTTC. This gives the protein CASSRWESEQYF.

The rearrangement joins TRBV19 to TRBJ2-1; 7 positions match TRBD2. This CDR3 is built from 14 residues. V gave up 7 bases and J gave up 8 bases; unmatched junction bases: 11. Germline assignment: CDR1 LNHDA and CDR2 SQIVND (reference sequence). Here the CDR3 reads CASIGGGHTDEQFF. CDR3 DNA: TGTGCCAGTATTGGGGGAGGGCACACGGATGAGCAGTTCTTC.

The chain links TRBV5-1 to TRBJ1-4, with D maybe TRBD1 (5 bases). The CDR3 has 17 residues. V was pared by 1 base and J by 0 bases, with 13 bases between. Germline V gene data show CDR1 as SGHRS and CDR2 as YFSETQ. The DNA of the CDR3 is TGCGCCAGCAGCTTGCTCCAGGGACTGTCAACTAATGAAAAACTGTTTTTT. This encodes CASSLLQGLSTNEKLFF.

This clone has just a few counts. The rearrangement uses TRBV18 and TRBJ2-7, with 11 bases that match TRBD2. Germline CDR1 is KGHSH and CDR2 is LQKENI. J lost 2 bases, V lost 4 bases, and 7 bases had no gene match. The length of the CDR3 is 16 residues. In DNA form, the CDR3 reads TGTGCCAGCTCACTCTATGGGACTAGCGGCACCTACGAGCAGTACTTC. It is translated as CASSLYGTSGTYEQYF.

The chain recombines TRBV9 with TRBJ2-3; 7 bases are a match to TRBD2. Germline values: CDR1 SGDLS, CDR2 YYNGEE. CDR3 length: 16 residues. The V segment lost 3 bases and the J segment 0 bases; nucleotides outside the gene matches: 7. CDR3 loop: CASSGEGGASTDTQYF. CDR3 coding DNA: TGTGCCAGCAGCGGGGAGGGCGGGGCAAGCACAGATACGCAGTATTTT. Combining the CDR3 with reference TRBV9 and TRBJ2-3 gives the whole variable domain DSGVTQTPKHLITATGQRVTLRCSPRSGDLSVYWYQQSLDQGLQFLIQYYNGEERAKGNILERFSAQQFPDLHSELNLSSLELGDSALYFCASSGEGGASTDTQYFGPGTRLTVL.

The chain links TRBV2 to TRBJ2-5; 8 bases are shared with TRBD1. After removal of 7 bases from V and 5 bases from J, the junction contained 9 bases not matched to a gene. In germline, CDR1 is SNHLY, CDR2 FYNNEI. This CDR3 is built from 14 residues. The CDR3 spells CASNRQGPRETQYF. The CDR3 DNA reads TGTGCCAGCAATAGACAGGGGCCTAGGGAGACCCAGTACTTC.

The rearrangement joins TRBV28 to TRBJ1-4; tentative D call: TRBD1 (6 bases). CDR1 and CDR2 (germline): MDHEN, SYDVKM. The CDR3 is made up of 17 amino acids. Trimming cost V 3 bases and J 6 bases, with 20 bases left between them. This chain's CDR3 is CASSFVQGIMRDEKLFF. For the CDR3, the DNA is TGTGCCAGCAGTTTCGTACAGGGTATCATGCGAGATGAAAAACTGTTTTTT.

The V call is TRBV7-2, the J call TRBJ2-2; a weak D match, TRBD1 (5 bases). V dropped 5 bases and J dropped 7 bases, with 14 bases sitting between them. Germline V CDR1 and CDR2: SGHTA, FQGNSA. The CDR3 extends over 14 amino acids. The CDR3 DNA follows: TGTGCCAGCAGCCCAAGTAGGGGAAACGGGGAGCTGTTTTTT. Amino acid sequence: CASSPSRGNGELFF. The full variable domain, completed using reference TRBV7-2 and TRBJ2-2, is GAGVSQSPSNKVTEKGKDVELRCDPISGHTALYWYRQSLGQGLEFLIYFQGNSAPDKSGLPSDRFSAERTGGSVSTLTIQRTQQEDSAVYLCASSPSRGNGELFFGEGSRLTVL.

This chain links TRBV19 with TRBJ2-1, with a possible D match to TRBD1 (6 bases). The ends were cut back, 7 bases at V and 6 bases at J, with 16 bases in the middle. Germline-derived CDR1 and CDR2 are LNHDA and SQIVND (reference sequence). The CDR3 totals 14 residues. For the CDR3, the DNA is TGTGCCAGTACCAGTACAGGGTTGGGCAATGAGCAGTTCTTC. Translation gives CASTSTGLGNEQFF.

The rearrangement uses TRBV19 and TRBJ2-1; TRBD2 is a possible D gene (6 bases). Trimming took 4 bases from V and 0 from J, leaving 22 bases between them. Per germline, CDR1 LNHDA and CDR2 SQIVND (reference sequence). The CDR3 length is 19 residues. CDR3 coding DNA: TGTGCCAGTAGTAGAGGGAGGCTACTTGCAGCGAGCTCCTACAATGAGCAGTTCTTC. Translating it yields CASSRGRLLAASSYNEQFF.

This clone was picked up a small number of times. The chain uses TRBV29-1 and TRBJ1-1; D may be TRBD1 (6 bases). Looked up from germline, CDR1 is SQVTM and CDR2 is ANQGSEA. The CDR3 runs 12 residues. V gave up 6 bases and J gave up 4 bases, with 12 bases separating them. The CDR3 sequence: CSVRGGGTEAFF. As DNA, the CDR3 is TGCAGCGTGAGGGGAGGGGGCACTGAAGCTTTCTTT.

V is TRBV25-1 and J is TRBJ1-2, with D possibly matching TRBD1 (5 bases). This CDR3 is built from 12 residues. V lost 6 bases and J 4 bases, leaving 9 bases between the germline ends. CDR1 MGHDK and CDR2 SYGVNS come from the germline V gene. The CDR3 nucleotides are TGTGCCAGCAGCCTCGACAGCTATGGCTACACCTTC. Protein product: CASSLDSYGYTF.

The chain joins TRBV6-6 to TRBJ2-7; D may match TRBD1 or TRBD2 (5 bases each). Trimming removed 4 bases at V and 1 base at J, with 11 bases between. CDR3 length: 14 residues. In germline, CDR1 is MNHNY, CDR2 SVGAGI (reference sequence). The CDR3 region is CASSSPGRSYEQYF. The CDR3 DNA reads as TGTGCCAGCAGTTCACCAGGGAGATCCTACGAGCAGTACTTC.